These T cell receptor beta chains were read from a single sample in a study of T cells after yellow fever vaccination. Via MiXCR, TCRdb re-called the 5' RACE reads, giving one row per CDR3 protein. The table includes 140,000 to 150,000 distinct CDR3 sequences, just over 6.5% detected once. The input for sequencing was CD4+ T cells sorted from PBMCs, taken 10 days after the yellow fever booster vaccination. The receptors derive from a man younger than 40 who received the YFV17D yellow fever vaccine. Both conserved end residues are part of each CDR3. The D gene is left open where the match is weak. Clone size, where shown, is once, few, many, or a class for clones that have expanded.

cdr3_aa: CASSSVGRTPDTQYF
cdr3_nt: TGTGCCAGCAGCTCCGTGGGGCGGACCCCAGATACGCAGTATTTT
v_call: TRBV7-2
j_call: TRBJ2-3
clone_size: many
d_call: .

cdr3_aa: CASSEAWQGEQYF
cdr3_nt: TGTGCCAGCAGTGAAGCCTGGCAGGGGGAGCAGTACTTC
v_call: TRBV6-1
j_call: TRBJ2-7
clone_size: .
d_call: .

cdr3_aa: CASKKSGSKHTQYF
cdr3_nt: TGTGCCAGCAAAAAGAGCGGGAGTAAACATACGCAGTATTTT
v_call: TRBV6-2/TRBV6-3
j_call: TRBJ2-3
clone_size: once
d_call: TRBD2

cdr3_aa: CATSGQGSYNEQFF
cdr3_nt: TGTGCCACCTCTGGACAGGGTTCCTACAATGAGCAGTTCTTC
v_call: TRBV7-2
j_call: TRBJ2-1
clone_size: many
d_call: TRBD1

cdr3_aa: CSANPGLANNEQFF
cdr3_nt: TGCAGTGCGAATCCGGGACTAGCGAACAATGAGCAGTTCTTC
v_call: TRBV20-1
j_call: TRBJ2-1
clone_size: many
d_call: TRBD2

cdr3_aa: CASSEGGPSTDTQYF
cdr3_nt: TGTGCCAGCAGCGAGGGGGGGCCTAGCACAGATACGCAGTATTTT
v_call: TRBV7-2
j_call: TRBJ2-3
clone_size: many
d_call: .

cdr3_aa: CASSYPPQRRSNFEQYF
cdr3_nt: TGTGCCAGCAGTTACCCCCCACAAAGGCGATCAAACTTCGAGCAGTACTTC
v_call: TRBV6-5
j_call: TRBJ2-7
clone_size: few
d_call: .

cdr3_aa: CASSYLQKNTEAFF
cdr3_nt: TGTGCCAGCAGTTACCTACAGAAGAACACTGAAGCTTTCTTT
v_call: TRBV12-3/TRBV12-4
j_call: TRBJ1-1
clone_size: many
d_call: .

cdr3_aa: CSAPPGTGLNTEAFF
cdr3_nt: TGCAGTGCCCCTCCCGGGACAGGGCTCAACACTGAAGCTTTCTTT
v_call: TRBV20-1
j_call: TRBJ1-1
clone_size: .
d_call: TRBD1

cdr3_aa: CASSSVRDRVYEQYF
cdr3_nt: TGTGCCAGCAGCTCAGTACGGGACAGAGTCTACGAGCAGTACTTC
v_call: TRBV5-6
j_call: TRBJ2-7
clone_size: .
d_call: TRBD1